Listed below are T cell receptor beta chains from one sample, sequenced in a study of shared clonotypes between healthy human individuals. The assay was immunoSEQ multiplex PCR, and TCRdb's table has in-frame clones only and misses some. Seen here are about 610,000 clones, 96% observed once, and the top ten hold about 0.12%. Sequences were obtained from naive CD8+ T cells sorted from blood. The source is a woman under 40 in good health. The CDR3 runs from the conserved cysteine through the conserved F or W. A D gene is named only where the DNA matches it firmly. For some rows the clone size is stated as once, few or many, or as a class when expanded; others skip it.

CDR3 DNA: TGTGCCAGCAGCTGGGGGGGTTCCCCATACGAGCAGTACTTC
CDR3 protein: CASSWGGSPYEQYF
J gene: TRBJ2-7
V gene: TRBV5-6
clone size: .
D gene: TRBD2

CDR3 DNA: TGTGCCAGTAGTATAGGACTAGCGCTCAATGAGCAGTTCTTC
CDR3 protein: CASSIGLALNEQFF
J gene: TRBJ2-1
V gene: TRBV19
clone size: .
D gene: TRBD2

CDR3 DNA: TGTGCCAGCAGCTCGACAGGGAACACTGAAGCTTTCTTT
CDR3 protein: CASSSTGNTEAFF
J gene: TRBJ1-1
V gene: TRBV7-2
clone size: .
D gene: .

CDR3 DNA: TGTGCCAGCAGCGTATCGGGGTCCTCTGGAAACACCATATATTTT
CDR3 protein: CASSVSGSSGNTIYF
J gene: TRBJ1-3
V gene: TRBV9
clone size: .
D gene: .

CDR3 DNA: TGTGCCAGCAGCTTGATGGGGAGGAGCTCCTACAATGAGCAGTTCTTC
CDR3 protein: CASSLMGRSSYNEQFF
J gene: TRBJ2-1
V gene: TRBV5-4
clone size: .
D gene: .

CDR3 DNA: TGCGCCAGCAGCTTAACTGAAGCCTACGAGCAGTACTTC
CDR3 protein: CASSLTEAYEQYF
J gene: TRBJ2-7
V gene: TRBV5-1
clone size: .
D gene: .

CDR3 DNA: TGTGCCAGCAGCCAATCTTCGGCGGTTAGCGGGGAGCTGTTTTTT
CDR3 protein: CASSQSSAVSGELFF
J gene: TRBJ2-2
V gene: TRBV16
clone size: .
D gene: .

CDR3 DNA: TGCAGCGTTGCAGGGGTGGGAAACACCATATATTTT
CDR3 protein: CSVAGVGNTIYF
J gene: TRBJ1-3
V gene: TRBV29-1
clone size: .
D gene: .

CDR3 DNA: TGTGCCAGCAGCCCAACGAGGGCGGATACGCAGTATTTT
CDR3 protein: CASSPTRADTQYF
J gene: TRBJ2-3
V gene: TRBV5-6
clone size: .
D gene: .

CDR3 DNA: TGTGCCAGCAGTGAACGGCGGCGGGGGACGAACACTGAAGCTTTCTTT
CDR3 protein: CASSERRRGTNTEAFF
J gene: TRBJ1-1
V gene: TRBV25-1
clone size: .
D gene: .

CDR3 DNA: TGTGCCAGCAGCGTAGGGAATCAGCCCCAGCATTTT
CDR3 protein: CASSVGNQPQHF
J gene: TRBJ1-5
V gene: TRBV5-6
clone size: once
D gene: .

CDR3 DNA: TGCGCCAGCAGTGAGGGGACCGAAGGCCGGGACTATGGCTACACCTTC
CDR3 protein: CASSEGTEGRDYGYTF
J gene: TRBJ1-2
V gene: TRBV10-2
clone size: .
D gene: .

CDR3 DNA: TGCGCCAGCAGTGAGATCGGGCAGGGGGGAACCACCGGGGAGCTGTTTTTT
CDR3 protein: CASSEIGQGGTTGELFF
J gene: TRBJ2-2
V gene: TRBV10-1
clone size: .
D gene: .

CDR3 DNA: TGTGCCAGCAGCTTAGCCCAAGAGACCCAGTACTTC
CDR3 protein: CASSLAQETQYF
J gene: TRBJ2-5
V gene: TRBV7-6
clone size: .
D gene: .

CDR3 DNA: TGTGCCAGTAGTATCTCCCTGTCCGGACTAGCGGGAGACGAGCAGTACTTC
CDR3 protein: CASSISLSGLAGDEQYF
J gene: TRBJ2-7
V gene: TRBV19
clone size: .
D gene: TRBD2

CDR3 DNA: TGTGCCTCCAGAGGGCGGGAGGGCCCATACAATGAGCAGTTCTTC
CDR3 protein: CASRGREGPYNEQFF
J gene: TRBJ2-1
V gene: TRBV27
clone size: .
D gene: TRBD2

CDR3 DNA: TGCGCCAGCAGCCCTCTGCCGGGACAGGGACACACCGGGGAGCTGTTTTTT
CDR3 protein: CASSPLPGQGHTGELFF
J gene: TRBJ2-2
V gene: TRBV4-1
clone size: .
D gene: TRBD1

CDR3 DNA: TGCGCCAGCAGCGGTGGGGGAGCGGAGTACTTC
CDR3 protein: CASSGGGAEYF
J gene: TRBJ2-5
V gene: TRBV4-1
clone size: .
D gene: .

CDR3 DNA: TGTGCCACCACAGGGTTAGGGAATGAGCAGTTCTTC
CDR3 protein: CATTGLGNEQFF
J gene: TRBJ2-1
V gene: TRBV2
clone size: .
D gene: .

CDR3 DNA: TGTGCCACCGTCGACAGGGGAGGCAACGAGCAGTACTTC
CDR3 protein: CATVDRGGNEQYF
J gene: TRBJ2-7
V gene: TRBV19
clone size: .
D gene: TRBD1

CDR3 DNA: TGTGCCAGCAGTTTATCCTCATTGACAGTTAATCAGCCCCAGCATTTT
CDR3 protein: CASSLSSLTVNQPQHF
J gene: TRBJ1-5
V gene: TRBV27
clone size: .
D gene: .

CDR3 DNA: TGTGCCAGCAGCTGGGGACTAGCGGACTACGAGCAGTACTTC
CDR3 protein: CASSWGLADYEQYF
J gene: TRBJ2-7
V gene: TRBV5-6
clone size: .
D gene: TRBD2

CDR3 DNA: TGCGCCAGCGCAGACGGAAGCTCCTACGAGCAGTACTTC
CDR3 protein: CASADGSSYEQYF
J gene: TRBJ2-7
V gene: TRBV5-1
clone size: .
D gene: .

CDR3 DNA: TGTGCCAGCAGTTACGGACAGGGACAGCCCCAGCATTTT
CDR3 protein: CASSYGQGQPQHF
J gene: TRBJ1-5
V gene: TRBV27
clone size: .
D gene: TRBD1

CDR3 DNA: TGCAGCGCCCAAGGGGAGGGTCTGAACTATGGCTACACCTTC
CDR3 protein: CSAQGEGLNYGYTF
J gene: TRBJ1-2
V gene: TRBV29-1
clone size: .
D gene: .

CDR3 DNA: TGTGCCACCGGGGGACAGGTTTCAACTAGCACAGATACGCAGTATTTT
CDR3 protein: CATGGQVSTSTDTQYF
J gene: TRBJ2-3
V gene: TRBV27
clone size: .
D gene: TRBD1

CDR3 DNA: TGTGCCAGCAGCTCCCCCATAGCGGGAGGCACAGATACGCAGTATTTT
CDR3 protein: CASSSPIAGGTDTQYF
J gene: TRBJ2-3
V gene: TRBV9
clone size: .
D gene: TRBD2

CDR3 DNA: TGCGCCAGCAGCCAGGGAAAAAGGGGCACTGAAGCTTTCTTT
CDR3 protein: CASSQGKRGTEAFF
J gene: TRBJ1-1
V gene: TRBV4-1
clone size: .
D gene: .

CDR3 DNA: TGTGCCAGCACTCCAGGGAGGGGTTCCGGCTACACCTTC
CDR3 protein: CASTPGRGSGYTF
J gene: TRBJ1-2
V gene: TRBV2
clone size: .
D gene: .

CDR3 DNA: TGTGCCAGCAGCTCCGCGGGACTAGCGGGAGTGGGTGAGCAGTTCTTC
CDR3 protein: CASSSAGLAGVGEQFF
J gene: TRBJ2-1
V gene: TRBV7-9
clone size: .
D gene: TRBD2

CDR3 DNA: TGTGCCAGCGGGAAGCCTGGCCAAGAAGATCGGCGGCCCCAGCATTTT
CDR3 protein: CASGKPGQEDRRPQHF
J gene: TRBJ1-5
V gene: TRBV19
clone size: once
D gene: .

CDR3 DNA: TGCGCCAGCAGGGACAGGGGGGAGACCCAGTACTTC
CDR3 protein: CASRDRGETQYF
J gene: TRBJ2-5
V gene: TRBV10-2
clone size: once
D gene: TRBD1

CDR3 DNA: TGTGCCAGCAGCGTTAACGGAGGGGGAGGAAGGGAGCCCCAGTACTTC
CDR3 protein: CASSVNGGGGREPQYF
J gene: TRBJ2-5
V gene: TRBV9
clone size: .
D gene: .

CDR3 DNA: TGTGCCTGGAGTGTAGGTCCCGGCTACGAGCAGTACTTC
CDR3 protein: CAWSVGPGYEQYF
J gene: TRBJ2-7
V gene: TRBV30
clone size: .
D gene: .

CDR3 DNA: TGCGCCAGCAGCCAACGGGACAGGGGATTCTACGAGCAGTACTTC
CDR3 protein: CASSQRDRGFYEQYF
J gene: TRBJ2-7
V gene: TRBV4-1
clone size: .
D gene: TRBD1

CDR3 DNA: TGTGCCAGCAGTTTATCGCTCCAGGGAGGGTACTACGAGCAGTACTTC
CDR3 protein: CASSLSLQGGYYEQYF
J gene: TRBJ2-7
V gene: TRBV27
clone size: .
D gene: TRBD2

CDR3 DNA: TGTGCCAGCAGTCTCCCCCGGAGGGTGTTGGCTGAAGCTTTCTTT
CDR3 protein: CASSLPRRVLAEAFF
J gene: TRBJ1-1
V gene: TRBV6-1
clone size: .
D gene: .

CDR3 DNA: TGTGCCAGCAGCCTGAAACCGGGACGGACTGAAGCTTTCTTT
CDR3 protein: CASSLKPGRTEAFF
J gene: TRBJ1-1
V gene: TRBV5-5
clone size: once
D gene: .

CDR3 DNA: TGTGCCAGCAGCTTAAGGGGCGGCGGGCGAGATCCAGATACGCAGTATTTT
CDR3 protein: CASSLRGGGRDPDTQYF
J gene: TRBJ2-3
V gene: TRBV7-9
clone size: .
D gene: .

CDR3 DNA: TGTGCCAGCAGCCCATATGACCACTATACGCAGTATTTT
CDR3 protein: CASSPYDHYTQYF
J gene: TRBJ2-3
V gene: TRBV14
clone size: once
D gene: .

CDR3 DNA: TGCAGCGTCCAGGGCGGGGGAACTGAAGCTTTCTTT
CDR3 protein: CSVQGGGTEAFF
J gene: TRBJ1-1
V gene: TRBV29-1
clone size: few
D gene: .

CDR3 DNA: TGTGCCAGCAGCCCGGGGACTAGCCCAAAAGAGTACTTC
CDR3 protein: CASSPGTSPKEYF
J gene: TRBJ2-7
V gene: TRBV7-9
clone size: .
D gene: TRBD2

CDR3 DNA: TGCGCCAGCAGCGGGCGACTAGCGGGACTTCAAGAGACCCAGTACTTC
CDR3 protein: CASSGRLAGLQETQYF
J gene: TRBJ2-5
V gene: TRBV5-1
clone size: .
D gene: TRBD2

CDR3 DNA: TGCGCCAGCAGCTTGGTTAGCGGCTACGAGCAGTACTTC
CDR3 protein: CASSLVSGYEQYF
J gene: TRBJ2-7
V gene: TRBV5-1
clone size: once
D gene: .

CDR3 DNA: TGTGCCAGCAGTTGGGGGAAGACCCAGTACTTC
CDR3 protein: CASSWGKTQYF
J gene: TRBJ2-5
V gene: TRBV28
clone size: .
D gene: .

CDR3 DNA: TGTGCCAGCAGTTTTTCAGGGGGGGCCTCCGAGCAGTACTTC
CDR3 protein: CASSFSGGASEQYF
J gene: TRBJ2-7
V gene: TRBV5-5
clone size: .
D gene: .

CDR3 DNA: TGTGCCAGCAGCTTTGAATACACAGGAGCCTACGAGCAGTACTTC
CDR3 protein: CASSFEYTGAYEQYF
J gene: TRBJ2-7
V gene: TRBV11-2
clone size: .
D gene: .

CDR3 DNA: TGTGCCAGCAGCTTAGCGGCGGGACAACAAGAGACCCAGTACTTC
CDR3 protein: CASSLAAGQQETQYF
J gene: TRBJ2-5
V gene: TRBV11-2
clone size: .
D gene: .

CDR3 DNA: TGTGCCAGCAGCCAAGGACCTCCGGGACAGGGGTCCTACAATGAGCAGTTCTTC
CDR3 protein: CASSQGPPGQGSYNEQFF
J gene: TRBJ2-1
V gene: TRBV7-6
clone size: .
D gene: TRBD1

CDR3 DNA: TGTGCCAGCAGCCTAGGTGCGCTGATGAACACTGAAGCTTTCTTT
CDR3 protein: CASSLGALMNTEAFF
J gene: TRBJ1-1
V gene: TRBV11-2
clone size: .
D gene: .

CDR3 DNA: TGTGCCAGCAGTGAAGCGCTTTATGGCAAGAACACTGAAGCTTTCTTT
CDR3 protein: CASSEALYGKNTEAFF
J gene: TRBJ1-1
V gene: TRBV2
clone size: .
D gene: .

CDR3 DNA: TGTGCCAGCAGCCCAGACGGGGGCCTCTATGGCTACACCTTC
CDR3 protein: CASSPDGGLYGYTF
J gene: TRBJ1-2
V gene: TRBV7-6
clone size: .
D gene: .

CDR3 DNA: TGTGCCAGCAGTTACTCTGGGGAGACCGGGGAGCTGTTTTTT
CDR3 protein: CASSYSGETGELFF
J gene: TRBJ2-2
V gene: TRBV6-5
clone size: .
D gene: .